These 16 T cell receptor beta chains originate from one sample sequenced in a study of cytomegalovirus exposure and HLA in healthy donors. The PCR made use of 60 Vbeta and 13 Jbeta primers. Some clones are missing from TCRdb's copy, which holds only in-frame ones; the method was immunoSEQ multiplex PCR. The table records 150,000 to 200,000 clones, approximately 88% of them present only once. The sequenced sample consisted of PBMCs. The receptors were gathered from a boy aged 5-17 years in good health and CMV-seronegative.

V usage is TRBV13 and J usage is TRBJ2-1; the D gene is possibly TRBD2 (5 bases). The V gene lost 3 bases and the J gene lost 1 base, with 7 bases spanning the gap. Per the germline V gene, CDR1 is PRHDT and CDR2 is FYEKMQ (reference sequence). This CDR3 region has 14 residues. Here the CDR3 reads CASSFEGSYNEQFF. CDR3 sequence (DNA): TGTGCCAGCAGCTTCGAGGGTTCCTACAATGAGCAGTTCTTC.

The rearrangement joins TRBV10-3 to TRBJ1-2; D might be TRBD1 (6 bases). CDR3 length: 14 amino acids. The germline CDR1 and CDR2 sequences are ENHRY and SYGVKD. V lost 6 bases and J lost 8, with 19 bases in between. The CDR3 DNA is TGTGCCATCAGCCAGGGGCAGCCAGGGGAAGGCTACACCTTC. This gives the protein CAISQGQPGEGYTF.

In this sample, this clone turned up once. This chain connects TRBV9 to TRBJ2-1, with 15 bases aligning to TRBD2. Germline CDR1 SGDLS, CDR2 YYNGEE. CDR3 length equals 16 residues. Trimming cost V 4 bases and J 5 bases; bases outside gene matches: 4. The CDR3 protein is CASSIGLAGGNNEQFF. CDR3 coding DNA: TGTGCCAGCAGCATAGGACTAGCGGGAGGGAACAATGAGCAGTTCTTC.

This chain joins TRBV5-8 and TRBJ2-3, with D maybe TRBD2 (6 bases). CDR3 length: 15 amino acids. V dropped 8 bases and J dropped 0 bases, with 16 bases sitting between them. The germline CDR1 and CDR2 sequences are SGHTS and YDEGEE. CDR3 sequence (DNA): TGTGCCAGTGTAGCGGAAGCCTCTAGCACAGATACGCAGTATTTT. Translating it yields CASVAEASSTDTQYF.

On this clone: A read error may produce the germline difference seen at one junction end. V usage is TRBV4-3 and J usage is TRBJ2-7; TRBD1 might be the D (6 bases). Germline V gene sequence: CDR1 LGHNA, CDR2 YSLEER. The CDR3 covers 17 residues. CDR3 residues: CASSKDIAGASTYEQYF. CDR3 sequence (DNA): TGCGCCAGCAGCAAAGATATTGCAGGGGCGAGTACCTACGAGCAGTACTTC.

J is TRBJ1-3 and V is TRBV6-1; 7 positions agree with TRBD1. The CDR3 covers 16 residues. Germline V gives CDR1 MNHNS, CDR2 SASEGT. The J segment lost 0 bases and the V segment lost 3 bases, leaving 5 bases of the junction unmatched. The CDR3 loop reads CASSEQGQLSGNTIYF. The DNA of the CDR3 is TGTGCCAGCAGTGAGCAGGGACAGCTCTCTGGAAACACCATATATTTT.

V gene TRBV15 combines with J gene TRBJ2-7; D is unclear. V dropped 0 bases and J dropped 3 bases, with 9 bases sitting between them. The CDR3 spans 14 residues. Germline assignment: CDR1 LNHNV and CDR2 YYDKDF (reference sequence). CDR3 bases: TGTGCCACCAGCAGAGAGGCCTTCAACTACGAGCAGTACTTC. It is translated as CATSREAFNYEQYF.

This chain's CDR3 is CSVPGQGAPSYGYTF. The DNA of the CDR3 is TGCAGCGTGCCGGGACAGGGGGCACCGAGCTATGGCTACACCTTC. The rearrangement links TRBV29-1 to TRBJ1-2; 12 positions agree with TRBD1. CDR1 SQVTM and CDR2 ANQGSEA come from the germline V gene. This CDR3 spans 15 amino acids. V shed 6 bases and J 4 bases; nucleotides not matched to a gene: 9.

The chain employs TRBV4-3 and TRBJ2-7, with a weak D call TRBD2 (6 bases). This CDR3 has 15 residues. V was pared by 0 bases and J by 1 base, with 10 bases between. Germline V gene sequence: CDR1 LGHNA, CDR2 YSLEER. The CDR3 region has the DNA TGCGCCAGCAGCCAAGAAGCGGGCGGGTCCTACGAGCAGTACTTC. Amino acid sequence: CASSQEAGGSYEQYF.

DNA for the CDR3: TGTGCCAGCAGGGCGGCAGGGATGGGTGGCTACACCTTC. Protein product: CASRAAGMGGYTF. The rearrangement links TRBV6-1 to TRBJ1-2; possible D gene TRBD1, 5 bases. Trimming stripped 6 bases from V and 7 bases from J, with 15 bases between. The CDR3 totals 13 residues. Germline lookup yields CDR1 MNHNS and CDR2 SASEGT.

CDR3 sequence reads: CASRPRDRVSQPQHF. The CDR3, as DNA: TGTGCCAGCAGGCCCCGGGACAGGGTCAGTCAGCCCCAGCATTTT. This chain joins TRBV28 and TRBJ1-5; 9 nucleotides line up with TRBD1. This CDR3 is 15 amino acids long. Germline V lookup: CDR1 MDHEN, CDR2 SYDVKM. J lost 6 bases, V lost 6 bases, and 9 bases had no gene match.

This chain joins TRBV7-6 and TRBJ2-1; 7 bases agree with TRBD2. Germline V CDR1 and CDR2: SGHVS, FNYEAQ. The CDR3 is made up of 19 amino acids. With V trimmed by 3 bases and J by 0 bases, 14 bases remained unmatched. CDR3 in amino acids: CASSFRKLATRNSYNEQFF. CDR3 nucleotides: TGTGCCAGCAGCTTTCGAAAACTAGCGACACGTAACTCCTACAATGAGCAGTTCTTC.

The chain recombines TRBV19 with TRBJ2-2; possible D gene TRBD1, 5 bases. Germline V gene data show CDR1 as LNHDA and CDR2 as SQIVND (reference sequence). Trimming left V 6 bases short and J 3 bases short, with 11 bases between. The CDR3 is 14 residues long. The CDR3 DNA sequence: TGTGCCAGTAGGGCTCCCAGGGACACCGGGGAGCTGTTTTTT. Its translation is CASRAPRDTGELFF.

This rearrangement joins TRBV25-1 to TRBJ2-7; unclear D gene. The germline V gene has CDR1 MGHDK and CDR2 SYGVNS. V was trimmed by 5 bases and J by 6 bases, leaving 20 bases between them. CDR3 length: 15 residues. CDR3 loop: CASSYESTFPGEQYF. CDR3 sequence (DNA): TGTGCCAGCAGTTACGAGAGCACTTTTCCGGGCGAGCAGTACTTC.

The rearrangement links TRBV28 to TRBJ2-3; 9 bases map to TRBD1. The CDR3 sequence is 16 residues long. V trimming: 5 bases; J trimming: 2 bases; junction bases outside the gene matches: 8. Germline CDR1 MDHEN, CDR2 SYDVKM. The CDR3 spells CASSASGTGTTDTQYF. The CDR3 DNA sequence: TGTGCCAGCAGTGCCTCCGGGACAGGGACCACAGATACGCAGTATTTT.

This chain links TRBV28 with TRBJ1-4; D remains unclear. Germline CDR1 MDHEN, CDR2 SYDVKM. The CDR3 contains 12 residues. V was shortened by 1 base and J by 7 bases, with 4 bases between the two germline ends. CDR3 nucleotide sequence: TGTGCCAGCAGTTTATTATTTGAAAAACTGTTTTTT. This encodes CASSLLFEKLFF.